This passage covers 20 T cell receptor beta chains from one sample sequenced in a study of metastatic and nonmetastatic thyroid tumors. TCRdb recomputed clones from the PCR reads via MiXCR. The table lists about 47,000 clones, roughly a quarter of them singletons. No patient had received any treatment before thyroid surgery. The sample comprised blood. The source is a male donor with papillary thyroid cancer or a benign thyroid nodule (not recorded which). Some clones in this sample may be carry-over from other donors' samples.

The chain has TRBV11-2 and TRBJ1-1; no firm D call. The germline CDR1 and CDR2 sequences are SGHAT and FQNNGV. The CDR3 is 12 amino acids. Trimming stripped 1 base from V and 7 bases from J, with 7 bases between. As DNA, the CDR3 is TGTGCCAGCAGCTTAGCCAATGGTGAAGCTTTCTTT. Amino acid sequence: CASSLANGEAFF.

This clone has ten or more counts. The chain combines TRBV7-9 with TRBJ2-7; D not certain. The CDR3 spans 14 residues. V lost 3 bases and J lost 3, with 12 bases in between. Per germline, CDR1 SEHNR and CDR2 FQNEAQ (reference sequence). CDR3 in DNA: TGTGCCAGCAGCTTGGGTCGCTCCGGCTACGAGCAGTACTTC. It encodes CASSLGRSGYEQYF.

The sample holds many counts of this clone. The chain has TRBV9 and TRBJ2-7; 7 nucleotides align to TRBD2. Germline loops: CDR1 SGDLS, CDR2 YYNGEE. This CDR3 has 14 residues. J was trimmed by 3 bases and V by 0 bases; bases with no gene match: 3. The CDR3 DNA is TGTGCCAGCAGCGTAGACGGCGGGAGCTACGAGCAGTACTTC. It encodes CASSVDGGSYEQYF.

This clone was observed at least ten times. The CDR3: CASSPVSSNEKLFF. In nucleotides, the CDR3 is TGTGCCAGCAGCCCCGTCTCTTCTAATGAAAAACTGTTTTTT. The gene calls are TRBV12-3 or TRBV12-4 and TRBJ1-4, with D uncertain. CDR3 length: 14 amino acids. Trimming pared 6 bases from V and 3 bases from J, leaving 11 bases between.

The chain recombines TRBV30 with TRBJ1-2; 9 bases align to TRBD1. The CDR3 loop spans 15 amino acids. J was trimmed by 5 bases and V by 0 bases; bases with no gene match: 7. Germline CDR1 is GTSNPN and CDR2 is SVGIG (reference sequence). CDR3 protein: CAWSVGTGSRYGYTF. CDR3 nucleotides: TGTGCCTGGAGTGTAGGGACAGGGTCTCGGTATGGCTACACCTTC.

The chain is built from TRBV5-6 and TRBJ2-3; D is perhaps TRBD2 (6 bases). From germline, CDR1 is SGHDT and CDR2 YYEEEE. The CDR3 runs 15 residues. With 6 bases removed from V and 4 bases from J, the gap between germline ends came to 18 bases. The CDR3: CASTQVGTRADTQYF. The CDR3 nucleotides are TGTGCCAGCACCCAAGTTGGGACTCGGGCAGATACGCAGTATTTT.

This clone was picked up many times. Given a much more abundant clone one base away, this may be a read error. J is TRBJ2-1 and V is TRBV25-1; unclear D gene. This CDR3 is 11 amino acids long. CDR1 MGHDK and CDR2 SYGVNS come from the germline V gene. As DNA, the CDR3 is TGTGCCAGCAGATACAACAATGAGCGGTTCTTC. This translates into CASRYNNERFF.

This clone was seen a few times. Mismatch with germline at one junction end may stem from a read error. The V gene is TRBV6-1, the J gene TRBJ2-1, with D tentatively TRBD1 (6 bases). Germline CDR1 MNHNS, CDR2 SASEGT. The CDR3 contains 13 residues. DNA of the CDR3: TGTGTCAGCAGCAAACAGGGTGACAATGAGCAGTTCTTC. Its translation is CVSSKQGDNEQFF.

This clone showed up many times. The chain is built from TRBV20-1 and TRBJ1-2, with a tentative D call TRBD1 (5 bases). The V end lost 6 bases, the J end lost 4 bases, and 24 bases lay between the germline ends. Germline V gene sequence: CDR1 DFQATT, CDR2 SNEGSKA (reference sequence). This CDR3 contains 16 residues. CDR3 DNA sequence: TGCAGTGCCTATGAGTCGGGGCAGGGTAGCTTCTATGGCTACACCTTC. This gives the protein CSAYESGQGSFYGYTF.

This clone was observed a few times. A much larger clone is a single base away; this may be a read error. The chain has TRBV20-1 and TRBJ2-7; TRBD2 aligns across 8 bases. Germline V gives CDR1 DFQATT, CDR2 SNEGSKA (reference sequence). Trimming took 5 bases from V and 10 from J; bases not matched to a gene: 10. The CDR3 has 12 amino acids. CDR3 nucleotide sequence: TGCAGTGCTCCAATCACTAGCGGCGATCAGTACTTC. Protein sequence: CSAPITSGDQYF.

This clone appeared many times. Here the CDR3 DNA reads TGTGCCAGCAGTGCTACCCATTATGGCCAGGGCTACAATGAGCAGTTCTTC. Amino acid sequence: CASSATHYGQGYNEQFF. The J gene is TRBJ2-1, the V gene TRBV6-1; D is possibly TRBD1 (5 bases). CDR1 is MNHNS, CDR2 SASEGT, per germline. V lost 4 bases and J lost 3, with 19 bases in between. The CDR3 contains 17 residues.

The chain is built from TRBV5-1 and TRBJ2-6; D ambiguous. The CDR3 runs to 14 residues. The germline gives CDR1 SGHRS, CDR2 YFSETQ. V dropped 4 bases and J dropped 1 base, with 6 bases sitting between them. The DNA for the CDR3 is TGCGCCAGCAGCGAGCAGTCTGGGGCCAACGTCCTGACTTTC. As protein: CASSEQSGANVLTF.

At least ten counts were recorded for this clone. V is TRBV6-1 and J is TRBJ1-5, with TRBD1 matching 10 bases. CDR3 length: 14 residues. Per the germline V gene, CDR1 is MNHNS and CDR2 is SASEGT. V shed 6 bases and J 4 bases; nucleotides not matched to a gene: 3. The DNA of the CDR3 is TGTGCCAGCAGCACGGGACAGGGGAATCAGCCCCAGCATTTT. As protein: CASSTGQGNQPQHF.

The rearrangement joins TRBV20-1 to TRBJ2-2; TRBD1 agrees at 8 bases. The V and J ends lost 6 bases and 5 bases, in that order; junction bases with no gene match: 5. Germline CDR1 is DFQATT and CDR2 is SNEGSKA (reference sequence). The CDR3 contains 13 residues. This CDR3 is CSAPDRVTGELFF. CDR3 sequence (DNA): TGCAGTGCCCCGGACAGGGTAACCGGGGAGCTGTTTTTT.

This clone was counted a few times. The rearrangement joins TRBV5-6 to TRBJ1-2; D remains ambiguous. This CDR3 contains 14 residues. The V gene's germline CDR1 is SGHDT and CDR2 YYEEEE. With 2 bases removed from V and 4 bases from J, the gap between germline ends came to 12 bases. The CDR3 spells CASSFGRPTYGYTF. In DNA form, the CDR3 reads TGTGCCAGCAGCTTCGGACGGCCCACCTATGGCTACACCTTC.

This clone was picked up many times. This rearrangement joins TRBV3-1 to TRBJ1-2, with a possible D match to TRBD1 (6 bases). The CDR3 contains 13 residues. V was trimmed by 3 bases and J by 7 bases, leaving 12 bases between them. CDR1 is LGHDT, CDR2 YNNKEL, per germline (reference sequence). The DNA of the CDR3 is TGTGCCAGCAGCCATGGGGGCGCGGGTGGCTACACCTTC. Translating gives CASSHGGAGGYTF.

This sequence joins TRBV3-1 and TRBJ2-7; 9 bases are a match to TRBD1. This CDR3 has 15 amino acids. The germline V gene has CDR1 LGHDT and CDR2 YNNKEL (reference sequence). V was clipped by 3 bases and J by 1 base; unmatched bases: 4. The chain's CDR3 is CASSHTGGVSYEQYF. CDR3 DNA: TGTGCCAGCAGCCATACAGGGGGCGTTTCCTACGAGCAGTACTTC.

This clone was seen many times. The CDR3, as DNA: TGTGCCAGCAGCCCTGGGGCAGGGGGCGCGTCTACTGAAGCTTTCTTT. It translates to CASSPGAGGASTEAFF. The J gene is TRBJ1-1, the V gene TRBV11-2; 8 positions agree with TRBD1. This CDR3 is built from 16 residues. Germline CDR1 reads SGHAT; CDR2 reads FQNNGV. Losses at the gene ends were 5 bases for V and 5 bases for J; bases not matched to a gene: 13.

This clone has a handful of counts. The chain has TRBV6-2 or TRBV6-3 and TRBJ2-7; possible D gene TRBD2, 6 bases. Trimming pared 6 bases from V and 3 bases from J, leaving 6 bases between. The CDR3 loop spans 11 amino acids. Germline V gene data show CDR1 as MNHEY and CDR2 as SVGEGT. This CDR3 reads CASRTSYEQYF. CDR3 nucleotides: TGTGCCAGCAGGACTAGCTACGAGCAGTACTTC.

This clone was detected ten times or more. Here the CDR3 reads CASSTYTAATEAFF. The CDR3 coding sequence is TGTGCCAGTAGTACTTATACGGCCGCCACTGAAGCTTTCTTT. This chain connects TRBV19 to TRBJ1-1; D not resolved. CDR1 LNHDA and CDR2 SQIVND come from the germline V gene (reference sequence). The CDR3 has 14 amino acids. The germline V and J ends were trimmed by 4 bases and 4 bases, with 13 bases remaining between them.